This T cell receptor beta chain was identified during a study of T cell responses to AZD1222 COVID-19 vaccine (dated by TCRdb to about 2021). Regarding the research as a whole: TCR sequencing was performed for some 250 trial participants, of whom about 210 were given two doses of AZD1222 and around 25 were given two doses of MenACWY control vaccine. Enrollment into the trials was organized by age into subgroups of 18-55, 56-69 and 70-plus years, and those subgroups contained roughly 150, 30 and 60 TCR-sequenced participants, respectively. Paper-wide results and their limitations: Most participants were white British and females outnumbered males, and the authors suggested that clonal diversity may have been underestimated. Epitopes outside the regions mutated in the B.1.351 and B.1.1.7 variants were reportedly recognized by nearly half of the unique spike-specific TCRs. Conclusions about previously exposed vaccinees were limited because only a handful of AZD1222 recipients were SARS-CoV-2 seropositive at baseline. Because no day 14 peak-response samples were available, repertoires were characterized only after the peak T cell response. The 56-69-year group was small, and its depth increase did not reach significance, likely because of low power. The whole spike protein was spanned by vaccine-associated CD4 TCRs, and dominant responses were seen in regions 160-218 and 743-854. Spike-specific TCR breadth and depth rose significantly after two AZD1222 doses compared with day 0 and with MenACWY recipients.

A note on this clone: Which antigen it targets is not known. No qualities accompany the bases; no much larger clone lies one base away.

The germline V gene provides CDR1 WSHSY and CDR2 SAAADI. Clipping removes 8 bases from V and 2 bases from J, with 10 as the unmatched junction base count. From the cysteine through the phenylalanine, the CDR3 covers 15 amino acids. Only the CDR3 part of the read is kept: 45 bases, read in frame from the first base. The CDR3 regions of human TCRbeta chains were analyzed by immunosequencing. The study's own analysis went as follows. TCRs in the repertoires were matched against a reference library of SARS-CoV-2-specific TCRs that had been generated with the MIRA antigen-specificity platform. Breadth was defined as the fraction of unique TCRs that were SARS-CoV-2-associated. Depth was defined as the fraction of total T cells that were SARS-CoV-2-associated. Using the MIRA data, each spike-specific TCR was mapped to the spike region that the TCR reacts to and placed in a CD4 or CD8 class. Log10-transformed breadth and depth values were compared by one-way ANOVA with Sidak's multiple comparisons tests. In TCRdb, the immuneACCESS table is reduced to in-frame sequences with V and J assigned. These tables do not hold every clone; where another copy was compared, an unresolved V gene accounts for under half, and the others remain unexplained. V, J and clone size were drawn from that table, and D and trimming were deduced from the DNA. In this sample the table shows about 120,000 clones, about 88% of which occur a single time. Around 3% of the sample is in the top ten clones.

What the time point label conveys for this sample: about 28 days (+/-7) after the second vaccine dose. AZD1222 recipients whose second dose came at about 4 weeks and those whose second dose came at about 12 weeks were combined into one group, since spike-specific TCR depth and breadth did not differ between the two schedules. Vaccinee samples were obtained from the UK trials COV001 and COV002, which included a single-blind randomized controlled phase 2/3 trial of AZD1222 (ChAdOx1 nCoV-19) in healthy adults. Trial participant PBMC samples were collected at day 0 and day 28 after the second dose for TCRbeta chain sequencing.

Sequenced material: peripheral blood, taken 28 days after the second AZD1222 dose. The source of this sequence is an adult who received the AZD1222 COVID-19 vaccine. The chain was built from TRBV10-2 and TRBJ2-3; the junction holds 7 bases that match TRBD2. The DNA reads as follows: TGCGCCAGCCACCGGGGGGAGCGGGACACAGATACGCAGTATTTT. This gives the protein CASHRGERDTDTQYF.